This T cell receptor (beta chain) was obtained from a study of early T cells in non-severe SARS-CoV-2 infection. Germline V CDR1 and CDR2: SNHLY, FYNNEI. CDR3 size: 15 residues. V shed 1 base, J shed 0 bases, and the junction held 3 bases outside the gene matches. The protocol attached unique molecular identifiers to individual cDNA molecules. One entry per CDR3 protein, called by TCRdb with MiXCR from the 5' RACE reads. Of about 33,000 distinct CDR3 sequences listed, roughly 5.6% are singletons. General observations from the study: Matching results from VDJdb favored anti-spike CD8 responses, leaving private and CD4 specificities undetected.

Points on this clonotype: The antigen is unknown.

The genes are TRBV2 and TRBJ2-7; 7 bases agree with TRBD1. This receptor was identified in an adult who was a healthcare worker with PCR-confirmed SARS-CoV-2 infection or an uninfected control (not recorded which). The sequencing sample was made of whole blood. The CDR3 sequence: CASSEGWDSSYEQYF. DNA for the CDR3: TGTGCCAGCAGTGAAGGATGGGACAGCTCCTACGAGCAGTACTTC.